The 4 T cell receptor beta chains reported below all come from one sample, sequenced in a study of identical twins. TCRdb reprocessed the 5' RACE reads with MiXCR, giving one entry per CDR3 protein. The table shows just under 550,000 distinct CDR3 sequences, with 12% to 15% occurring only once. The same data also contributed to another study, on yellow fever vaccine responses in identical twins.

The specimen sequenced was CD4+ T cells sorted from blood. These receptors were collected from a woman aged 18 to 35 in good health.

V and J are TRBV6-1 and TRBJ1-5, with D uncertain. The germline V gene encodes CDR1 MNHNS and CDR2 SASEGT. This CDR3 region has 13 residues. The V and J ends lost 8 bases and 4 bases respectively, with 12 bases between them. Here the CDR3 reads CASGGTLNQPQHF. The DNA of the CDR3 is TGTGCCAGCGGAGGTACCTTAAATCAGCCCCAGCATTTT.

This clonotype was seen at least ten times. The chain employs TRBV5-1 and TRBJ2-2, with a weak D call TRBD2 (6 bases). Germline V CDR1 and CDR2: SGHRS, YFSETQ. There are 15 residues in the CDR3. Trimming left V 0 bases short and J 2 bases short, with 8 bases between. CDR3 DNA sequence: TGCGCCAGCAGCTTGGCCGGGACTAACACCGGGGAGCTGTTTTTT. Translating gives CASSLAGTNTGELFF.

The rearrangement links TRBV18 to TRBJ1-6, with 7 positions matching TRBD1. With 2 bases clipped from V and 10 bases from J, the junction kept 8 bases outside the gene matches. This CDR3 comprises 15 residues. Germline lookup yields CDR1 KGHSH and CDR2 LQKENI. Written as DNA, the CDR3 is TGTGCCAGCTCACCAATGGCTACAGGGGAGTCACCCCTCCACTTT. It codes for CASSPMATGESPLHF. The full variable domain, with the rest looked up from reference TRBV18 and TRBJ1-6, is NAGVMQNPRHLVRRRGQEARLRCSPMKGHSHVYWYRQLPEEGLKFMVYLQKENIIDESGMPKERFSAEFPKEGPSILRIQQVVRGDSAAYFCASSPMATGESPLHFGNGTRLTVT.

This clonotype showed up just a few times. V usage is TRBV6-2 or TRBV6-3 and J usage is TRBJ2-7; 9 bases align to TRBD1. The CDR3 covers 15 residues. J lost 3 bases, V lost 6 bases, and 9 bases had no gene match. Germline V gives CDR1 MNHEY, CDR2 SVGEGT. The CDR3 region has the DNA TGTGCCAGCAGCAGGACAGGGGAAGGGAACTACGAGCAGTACGTC. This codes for CASSRTGEGNYEQYV.